This is a list of T cell receptor beta chains from one sample in a study of blood T cell repertoires in COVID-19. Sequencing was performed with immunoSEQ multiplex PCR; in TCRdb, only in-frame clones are kept and a portion is missing. Among about 78,000 clones, around 90% were seen once, and the ten largest hold 0.95% to 1.3%. Sequenced material: peripheral blood. These receptors were collected from a woman aged 45-65 years in a cohort sampled during active COVID-19. Both conserved end residues are trimmed from each CDR3. Fields, in order: clone size, V gene, CDR3 protein. For some rows the clone size is stated as once, few or many, or as a class when expanded; others skip it.

-	TRBV5-5	ASSLDTSRREQY
-	TRBV3-1/TRBV3-2	ASSQEAGNTEAF
-	TRBV28	ASSGTSGVSSYNEQF
-	TRBV10-2	ATGGAGAGGDTQY
-	TRBV6-5	ASSYEALDRNEKLF
-	TRBV21-1	ASSQIRQSNQPQH
-	TRBV10-2	ASSGGQGKGAYNEQF
-	TRBV7-9	ASSPGSTYEQY
-	TRBV19	ASSTRGQMGGNSPLH
once	TRBV2	ASSFLAGTTDTQY
once	TRBV30	AWSSGDEDQPQH
-	TRBV9	ASSVAGDTDTQY
-	TRBV5-1	ASSPRGIDTQY
-	TRBV10-3	AIMGSSGNTIY
-	TRBV28	ASSLYARDSTTDTQY